What follows are 9 T cell receptor beta chains derived from one specimen sequenced in a study of OX40 agonist ivuxolimab in advanced cancers. Data came from immunoSEQ multiplex PCR; TCRdb stores just in-frame clones and leaves some out. This sample yields tens of thousands of clones, of which about 85% are seen a single time; about 32% belongs to the top ten. Sequenced material: CD4+ or CD8+ T cells sorted from blood, taken in a trial of the OX40 agonist ivuxolimab. These receptors were obtained from an adult with an advanced solid tumor such as melanoma, head and neck, liver or kidney cancer.

The chain recombines TRBV6-5 with TRBJ2-7; D possibly corresponds to TRBD1 (6 bases). The CDR3 has 14 amino acids. V was cut by 7 bases and J by 7 bases, with 20 bases left in between. In germline, CDR1 is MNHEY, CDR2 SVGAGI. The CDR3 loop is CASTDNRERREQYF. In DNA form, the CDR3 reads TGTGCCAGCACTGATAACAGGGAGCGTCGGGAGCAGTACTTC.

The rearrangement uses TRBV28 and TRBJ2-4; 11 bases fit TRBD2. CDR1 and CDR2 from the germline V gene are MDHEN and SYDVKM. CDR3 size: 14 residues. The CDR3 reads CGPSGRKGKNIQYF. The CDR3 coding sequence is TGTGGGCCTAGCGGGAGGAAGGGCAAAAACATTCAGTACTTC.

This chain connects TRBV19 to TRBJ1-2; D is uncertain. The V gene's germline CDR1 is LNHDA and CDR2 SQIVND (reference sequence). Trimming took 7 bases from V and 5 from J, leaving 14 bases between them. This CDR3 has 13 amino acids. The CDR3 nucleotides read TGTGCCAGTATGGGGTCAGAGATTTATGGCTACACCTTC. This sequence encodes CASMGSEIYGYTF.

The chain links TRBV2 to TRBJ2-7; D not resolved. The CDR3 sequence is 14 residues long. V dropped 1 base and J dropped 3 bases, with 10 bases sitting between them. Germline V gene data show CDR1 as SNHLY and CDR2 as FYNNEI. The CDR3 region is CASSEVKDHYEQYF. CDR3 nucleotide sequence: TGTGCCAGCAGTGAAGTAAAGGATCACTACGAGCAGTACTTC.

V is TRBV5-4 and J is TRBJ2-7, with TRBD2 identical over 10 bases. CDR1 and CDR2 from the germline V gene are SGHNT and YYREEE (reference sequence). Germline trimming cut 4 bases from V and 3 bases from J; bases unmatched to any gene: 7. The CDR3 is 15 amino acids. CDR3 region: CASSPGLAEDYEQYF. CDR3 bases: TGTGCCAGCAGCCCTGGACTAGCGGAAGACTACGAGCAGTACTTC.

This clone was observed a single time. V gene TRBV2 combines with J gene TRBJ2-7; D uncertain. Trimming took 7 bases from V and 4 from J, leaving 14 bases between them. Germline loops: CDR1 SNHLY, CDR2 FYNNEI. The CDR3 is 13 residues long. The CDR3 spells CASNSRRDYEQYF. The DNA for the CDR3 is TGTGCCAGCAACTCGAGAAGAGATTACGAGCAGTACTTC.

The chain has TRBV19 and TRBJ1-3, with D hard to call. The V end was cut by 5 bases, the J end by 0 bases, with 14 bases between. CDR3 length: 16 amino acids. Looked up from germline, CDR1 is LNHDA and CDR2 is SQIVND (reference sequence). The CDR3 nucleotides are TGTGCCAGTAGTTTCCTTCCGGGTCCCTCTGGAAACACCATATATTTT. Translating gives CASSFLPGPSGNTIYF.

V is TRBV10-2 and J is TRBJ2-7; 7 nucleotides align to TRBD2. The CDR3 covers 15 residues. The V gene's germline CDR1 is WSHSY and CDR2 SAAADI. V lost 2 bases and J lost 4; bases outside the gene matches: 8. Here the CDR3 reads CASSERRSGKYEQYF. CDR3 DNA sequence: TGCGCCAGCAGTGAGCGTCGCAGCGGGAAATACGAGCAGTACTTC.

The chain has TRBV9 and TRBJ1-6, with a weak D call TRBD1 (5 bases). Germline values: CDR1 SGDLS, CDR2 YYNGEE. V was trimmed by 3 bases and J by 5 bases, leaving 15 bases between them. The CDR3 has 16 amino acids. The CDR3 nucleotides are TGTGCCAGCAGCGATCGGGACTCATACAATAATTCACCCCTCCACTTT. Amino acids: CASSDRDSYNNSPLHF.